The 10 T cell receptor beta chains in this list originate from one sample, sequenced in a study of human T cells and chemical hapten exposure. Time point meaning: patch test 1, 2 weeks after DPC sensitization. Treatment: therapeutic diphenylcyclopropenone sensitization with weekly scalp DPC. From the RACE reads, TCRdb called clonotypes with MiXCR, one entry per CDR3 protein. Of more than 90,000 distinct CDR3 sequences listed, over 9.5% are singletons. This sample comprised whole blood, obtained in connection with sensitization to the hapten diphenylcyclopropenone (DPC). The receptors derive from a man aged 35-49 years with alopecia areata. Some clones in this sample may be carry-over from other donors' samples.

This clonotype was counted between two and nine times. The V gene is TRBV18, the J gene TRBJ2-7; the match to TRBD2 covers 16 bases. The length of the CDR3 is 19 residues. Germline loops: CDR1 KGHSH, CDR2 LQKENI. After removal of 1 base from V and 2 bases from J, the junction contained 8 bases not matched to a gene. The CDR3 sequence: CASSPQAGTSGRATYEQYV. In DNA form, the CDR3 reads TGTGCCAGCTCACCACAGGCCGGGACTAGCGGGAGGGCGACCTACGAGCAGTACGTC.

The chain has TRBV12-3 or TRBV12-4 and TRBJ2-1, with a tentative D call TRBD2 (5 bases). This CDR3 region has 13 residues. V was trimmed by 6 bases and J by 2 bases, leaving 8 bases between them. CDR3: CASRFGTYNEQFF. The DNA for the CDR3 is TGTGCCAGCAGGTTCGGGACCTACAATGAGCAGTTCTTC.

V is TRBV10-3 and J is TRBJ1-5; 10 bases align to TRBD1. Germline CDR1 reads ENHRY; CDR2 reads SYGVKD. The CDR3 spans 17 residues. The V segment lost 4 bases and the J segment 10 bases; nucleotides outside the gene matches: 16. CDR3 residues: CAISGSPIRDRGNPQHF. The CDR3 region has the DNA TGTGCCATCAGTGGTTCCCCCATCCGGGACAGGGGCAATCCCCAGCATTTT.

There are a few counts of this clonotype. The J gene is TRBJ1-2, the V gene TRBV6-2 or TRBV6-3; TRBD1 agrees at 7 bases. V dropped 2 bases and J dropped 8; count of bases not matched to a gene: 8. CDR3 size: 14 residues. Germline V lookup: CDR1 MNHEY, CDR2 SVGEGT. The CDR3 is CASSYPEQGRGYTF. CDR3 DNA: TGTGCCAGCAGTTACCCGGAACAGGGGCGAGGCTACACCTTC.

This clonotype showed up many times. The V gene is TRBV24-1, the J gene TRBJ2-1; 9 positions match TRBD1. CDR1 and CDR2 (germline): KGHDR, SFDVKD. The V and J ends lost 9 bases and 0 bases, in that order; junction bases with no gene match: 2. The CDR3 consists of 14 residues. In DNA form, the CDR3 reads TGTGCCACCGGACAGGGGAGCTCCTACAATGAGCAGTTCTTC. The encoded protein is CATGQGSSYNEQFF.

This clonotype showed up many times. This chain uses TRBV20-1 with TRBJ1-5; D unclear. Germline assignment: CDR1 DFQATT and CDR2 SNEGSKA (reference sequence). The CDR3 is 14 amino acids. Trimming took off 3 bases at V and 0 bases at J, with 9 bases between the two ends. DNA of the CDR3: TGCAGTGCTAGGGGCGGGGATAGCAATCAGCCCCAGCATTTT. Translating it yields CSARGGDSNQPQHF.

Many counts were recorded for this clonotype. The rearrangement uses TRBV6-2 or TRBV6-3 and TRBJ1-2; 8 bases agree with TRBD1. CDR3 length equals 13 residues. Looked up from germline, CDR1 is MNHEY and CDR2 is SVGEGT. V dropped 4 bases and J dropped 8; count of bases not matched to a gene: 6. Here the CDR3 reads CASSSAGQGGYTF. CDR3 in DNA: TGTGCCAGCAGTTCCGCCGGACAGGGCGGCTACACCTTC.

This rearrangement joins TRBV3-1 to TRBJ1-5, with 9 nucleotides matching TRBD1. The CDR3 has 15 amino acids. The V gene end was trimmed by 5 bases and the J gene end by 3 bases; junction bases not matched to a gene: 5. Per germline, CDR1 LGHDT and CDR2 YNNKEL (reference sequence). As DNA, the CDR3 is TGTGCCAGCAGCTTGGACAGGGGACACAATCAGCCCCAGCATTTT. Translation gives CASSLDRGHNQPQHF. Using reference TRBV3-1 and TRBJ1-5 for the parts outside the CDR3, the full variable domain is DTAVSQTPKYLVTQMGNDKSIKCEQNLGHDTMYWYKQDSKKFLKIMFSYNNKELIINETVPNRFSPKSPDKAHLNLHINSLELGDSAVYFCASSLDRGHNQPQHFGDGTRLSIL.

The V call is TRBV19, the J call TRBJ2-1; the D call may be TRBD1 or TRBD2 (5 bases each). V was cut by 6 bases and J by 5 bases, with 14 bases left in between. This CDR3 is 14 amino acids long. The V gene's germline CDR1 is LNHDA and CDR2 SQIVND (reference sequence). CDR3 DNA: TGTGCCAGTAGGAGGGGCCTAGAAGACAATGAGCAGTTCTTC. Protein sequence: CASRRGLEDNEQFF.

Only a few counts were recorded for this clonotype. The gene calls are TRBV5-6 and TRBJ2-1; TRBD1 matches at 8 bases. The trim removed 2 bases at V and 6 bases at J, leaving 7 bases unmatched. CDR3 length: 15 amino acids. Per the germline V gene, CDR1 is SGHDT and CDR2 is YYEEEE. This CDR3 is CASSLPGGNGNEQFF. CDR3 sequence (DNA): TGTGCCAGCAGCTTACCAGGGGGCAACGGCAATGAGCAGTTCTTC.